This T cell receptor (beta chain) is drawn from a study of post-analysis software for immune sequencing data. Study details: Recorded subtypes: relapsing-remitting, secondary progressive, progressive-relapsing; some patients unannotated.

Unique molecular identifiers featured in each of the TCR beta cDNA libraries. TCRdb reprocessed the PCR reads via MiXCR and lists one record per CDR3 protein. Of 550,000 to 700,000 distinct CDR3 sequences listed, around 44% are singletons. This clonotype was counted ten times or more. No antigen is known for it. The V end was cut by 2 bases, the J end by 1 base, with 3 bases between. The CDR3 has 13 residues. In germline, CDR1 is MRHNA, CDR2 SNTAGT. Study-wide findings and caveats: Roughly five TRBV segments were more frequent in patients than controls; TRBV5-6, TRBV5-1 and TRBV20-1 belonged to this group. Same-batch samples co-clustered strongly by F measure.

The sequenced material came from blood. The chain joins TRBV6-4 to TRBJ1-5; D ambiguous. This sequence originates from a girl aged 5-17 years with multiple sclerosis. CDR3 loop: CASSDRSNQPQHF. As DNA, the CDR3 is TGTGCCAGCAGTGACAGGAGCAATCAGCCCCAGCATTTT.